This T cell receptor beta chain stems from a study of OX40 agonist ivuxolimab in advanced cancers. Study-wide findings and caveats: The CD4+ and CD8+ T cells in the blood had expanded clonally by week 6 at 0.1 to 3.0 mg/kg. Fewer expanded clones were found on average in CD4+ than in CD8+ T cells. Among the least clonally expanded were partial responders at 0.1-3.0 mg/kg. Several nonresponders also turned out to have low normalized T-cell clonal expansion.

Profiled with immunoSEQ multiplex PCR; TCRdb holds only in-frame clones, not every one. The sample contains 91,000 or so clones, approximately 90% of which appear only once. Looked up from germline, CDR1 is LNHDA and CDR2 is SQIVND (reference sequence). The CDR3 has 15 residues. Trimming removed 7 bases at V and 6 bases at J, with 18 bases between. In regard to this clone: Its specificity is not known.

Sequences were derived from CD4+ or CD8+ T cells sorted from blood, sampled in a trial of the OX40 agonist ivuxolimab. V gene TRBV19 combines with J gene TRBJ2-2; possibly TRBD1 for D (6 bases). This receptor was obtained from an adult with an advanced solid tumor such as melanoma, head and neck, liver or kidney cancer. The CDR3 here is CASIQPRRGAGELFF. CDR3 nucleotide sequence: TGTGCCAGTATCCAGCCTCGCAGGGGTGCCGGGGAGCTGTTTTTT.